This TCR beta chain was recovered during a study of blood T cells in healthy people across ages (dated by TCRdb to between 2015 and 2016). For the wider study: Template switching captured roughly one uniquely barcoded TCR beta cDNA molecule per two T cells in model experiments. For two donors (one aged 18 to 30 and one aged 80 or older), the study analyzed two additional independent replicas of 1 million unique cDNA reads from the same blood draw. The donors were split into four age groups: young (average 16 years), middle-aged (39), aged (around 67) and long-lived (roughly 86). To track age-related changes in TCR beta repertoire diversity, the study relied on deep sequencing normalized with unique cDNA molecular identifiers. To avoid experimental bias, donors of different ages were spread randomly across the sequencing lanes. General conclusions and limits of the study: Bulk unsorted PBMC profiling prevented conclusive comparison of naive and antigen-experienced compartments. Because donor CMV infection status was unknown, age-related changes in expanded clonotypes were potentially confounded. Observed TCR beta diversity correlated strongly with the percentage of naive T cells measured by flow cytometry. Compared with the aged group, more naive CD4+ T cells, fewer expanded clones and increased TCR diversity were shown by the long-lived group, suggesting age selection. Total diversity estimates from one million sequenced T cells were considered lower bounds and underestimates. Observed TCR beta diversity per million T cells fell roughly linearly with age, and a significant reduction was already apparent by age roughly 41.

Library preparation was by 5' RACE. Sequencing took place on an Illumina HiSeq 2500. A second PCR of roughly 7 to 11 cycles was performed with a sample-barcoded 5' primer and a J-beta primer mix. A unique molecular identifier was introduced onto each TCR beta cDNA molecule by a template-switch 5' adaptor carrying 12 random nucleotides. Each sample yielded at least 2.5 million CDR3-containing paired-end reads. First-strand cDNA synthesis was performed from all RNA using the Mint cDNA synthesis kit, with priming by a TRBC-specific oligonucleotide. Following uracil-DNA glycosylase treatment, all cDNA underwent a first 18-cycle PCR with the universal primers M1SS and BC2_uni_R. The original methods were these. Each sample was normalized by randomly selecting 1 million high-quality reads, each carrying a distinct molecular identifier. Instead of being binned into consensus sequences, reads with shared molecular identifiers were discarded. MiTCR, run with a Q25 quality threshold and the strictest error-elimination algorithm, handled CDR3 identification, clonotype clustering and error correction. A nonparametric unseen species model using Euler transformation provided a lower-bound estimate of total TCR beta diversity. TCRdb ran its own pipeline on the public reads, namely fastp trimming at Q25 and MiXCR clone calling, and kept in-frame beta chains. CDR3 protein duplicates are merged, each entry listing the most common genes and DNA. The V and J calls here are based on TCRdb, not the publication. This sample is represented by fewer than 800,000 distinct CDR3 sequences; 20% to 25% of them were singletons. 3.6% of the sample is held by the ten biggest clonotypes.

With regard to this clonotype: Its antigen target is currently unknown. No qualities accompany the bases; no much larger clone lies one base away.

The CDR3 runs 13 amino acids, cysteine and phenylalanine included. Just CDR3 DNA is preserved here, 39 bases in frame from base 1. V is shortened by 3 bases, J by 5 bases, and the region joining them spans 8 bases. Based on the germline V gene, the CDR1 and CDR2 sequences are SGDLS and YYNGEE. The donors were around 39 Caucasian individuals from Russia, aged roughly 6 to 100 years, who were systemically healthy. Ten milliliters of peripheral blood were collected from each donor into EDTA-treated Vacutainer tubes. Ficoll-Paque density-gradient centrifugation was used to isolate PBMCs, with at least 6 million per sample. Trizol reagent was used to extract total RNA from the PBMCs, yielding at least 5.5 micrograms per sample. For every donor, flow cytometry on a PBMC aliquot measured the percentage of naive CD45RAhigh/CD27high T cells.

The sequenced material came from blood. The chain links TRBV9 with TRBJ1-4; a tentative D match to TRBD1 spans 5 bases. This clonotype originated in a man in his 70s in good health. In nucleotide form, the sequence is TGTGCCAGCAGCGCACGGGGGAATGAAAAACTGTTTTTT. Its translation is CASSARGNEKLFF.